This T cell receptor beta chain was retrieved from a study of monozygotic twins with inflammatory bowel disease. The CDR3 sequence is 14 residues long. Germline CDR1 reads SGHTA; CDR2 reads FQGNSA. No DNA is given; TCRdb re-called the 5' RACE reads and lists each CDR3 protein once. The table gives about 160,000 distinct CDR3 sequences; the top ten clones make up about 2.4% of it. The chain employs TRBV7-2 and TRBJ2-3; TCRdb's D call of TRBD2 is untestable without DNA. The sequenced material came from blood. The TCR sequence derives from a human donor with ulcerative colitis or Crohn's disease, or a healthy co-twin of an affected twin (not recorded which). CDR3 amino acids: CASSLSGRIEPQYF.